The clone carrying this T cell receptor (beta chain) appeared a few times. TCRdb reprocessed the RT-PCR reads via MiXCR and lists one record per CDR3 protein. Of about 680,000 distinct CDR3 sequences in the sample, 12% to 15% were seen once. V was cut by 5 bases and J by 2 bases, with 15 bases left in between. This CDR3 contains 15 residues. This sequence originates from a female donor in good health, serving as a healthy control. The sequenced sample consisted of memory CD4+ T cells from blood. The J gene is TRBJ1-1, the V gene TRBV12-3 or TRBV12-4; a possible D gene is TRBD1 (6 bases). The CDR3: CASSRYREINTEAFF. The CDR3 DNA sequence: TGTGCCAGCAGTCGCTACAGGGAAATAAACACTGAAGCTTTCTTT.